These 18 T cell receptor beta chains were sequenced from one sample in a study of T cells expressing NK-cell markers. Using the 5' RACE reads, TCRdb records one entry per CDR3 protein without DNA. The listing records roughly 420,000 distinct CDR3 sequences. The sequenced material came from blood T cells: a sorted CD56 or NKG2C T cell subset, CD4+ or CD8+ T cells, or bulk PBMC T cells (not recorded which). The receptors originated from a woman between 18 and 70 years old in good health.

The chain combines TRBV9 with TRBJ2-2. Germline V CDR1 and CDR2: SGDLS, YYNGEE. The CDR3 covers 15 residues. CDR3 sequence: CASSVAKGNTGELFF.

The gene calls are TRBV7-9 and TRBJ2-1. Germline-derived CDR1 and CDR2 are SEHNR and FQNEAQ (reference sequence). The CDR3 spans 16 residues. This chain's CDR3 is CASSLAKSQLRHEQFF.

The V call is TRBV6-2 or TRBV6-3, the J call TRBJ1-2. CDR1 and CDR2 from the germline V gene are MNHEY and SVGEGT. There are 11 residues in the CDR3. CDR3 sequence: CASSYNYGYTF.

V gene TRBV4-1 combines with J gene TRBJ1-5. Germline V gene sequence: CDR1 MGHRA, CDR2 YSYEKL. The CDR3 runs 14 residues. The CDR3 here is CASSREGSNQPQHF.

The chain combines TRBV12-3 or TRBV12-4 with TRBJ2-1; the D gene TCRdb calls, TRBD1, cannot be checked with no DNA. This CDR3 comprises 13 residues. CDR3: CASINDPASEQFF.

V gene TRBV20-1 combines with J gene TRBJ2-1; TCRdb returns TRBD1, unconfirmable since there is no DNA. This CDR3 is 14 amino acids long. The germline V gene has CDR1 DFQATT and CDR2 SNEGSKA (reference sequence). The CDR3 protein is CSARDPTGGNEQFF.

The chain's CDR3 is CASSFQGSYTGELFF. The chain has TRBV12-3 or TRBV12-4 and TRBJ2-2; absent DNA, TCRdb's TRBD1 call cannot be checked. The CDR3 loop spans 15 amino acids.

The chain uses TRBV7-2 and TRBJ2-5. The CDR3 runs 13 residues. Looked up from germline, CDR1 is SGHTA and CDR2 is FQGNSA. The CDR3 protein is CASSNRHQETQYF.

The chain links TRBV5-4 to TRBJ1-6. Per the germline V gene, CDR1 is SGHNT and CDR2 is YYREEE (reference sequence). The CDR3 sequence is 12 residues long. This CDR3 reads CASTLPNSPLHF. The full variable domain, completed using reference TRBV5-4 and TRBJ1-6, is ETGVTQSPTHLIKTRGQQVTLRCSSQSGHNTVSWYQQALGQGPQFIFQYYREEENGRGNFPPRFSGLQFPNYSSELNVNALELDDSALYLCASTLPNSPLHFGNGTRLTVT.

The chain recombines TRBV11-2 with TRBJ2-5; TCRdb reports TRBD2, a call that lacks DNA to check it against. The CDR3 totals 19 residues. Germline values: CDR1 SGHAT, CDR2 FQNNGV. CDR3 sequence: CASSLEAGRTSGRQETQYF.

The gene calls are TRBV7-2 and TRBJ2-3; as DNA is missing, the TRBD2 call by TCRdb cannot be tested. This CDR3 has 15 residues. Germline V gene lookup returns CDR1 SGHTA and CDR2 FQGNSA. CDR3 sequence reads: CASSSGAGGADTQYF.

The V gene is TRBV5-1, the J gene TRBJ1-4; TCRdb names TRBD1, which stays unverified in the absence of DNA. Germline CDR1 reads SGHRS; CDR2 reads YFSETQ. The CDR3 runs to 14 residues. The chain's CDR3 is CASSGRGGNEKLFF.

The chain has TRBV14 and TRBJ1-2. The CDR3 covers 16 residues. The V gene's germline CDR1 is SGHDN and CDR2 FVKESK. The CDR3 protein is CASSQEKRSRYYGYTF. Complete variable domain (other parts from reference TRBV14 and TRBJ1-2): EAGVTQFPSHSVIEKGQTVTLRCDPISGHDNLYWYRRVMGKEIKFLLHFVKESKQDESGMPNNRFLAERTGGTYSTLKVQPAELEDSGVYFCASSQEKRSRYYGYTFGSGTRLTVV.

The J gene is TRBJ2-2, the V gene TRBV4-3; TCRdb's assignment of TRBD1 cannot be checked, as there is no DNA. Germline CDR1 reads LGHNA; CDR2 reads YSLEER. The CDR3 length is 16 residues. CDR3 in amino acids: CASSQSGTGTTGELFF.

The chain employs TRBV29-1 and TRBJ1-1; the TRBD1 assignment by TCRdb is unverifiable without DNA. CDR3 size: 13 residues. Germline CDR1 is SQVTM and CDR2 is ANQGSEA. The CDR3 region is CSVAIWRGGGAFF.

This rearrangement joins TRBV28 to TRBJ2-1; checking the TCRdb D call of TRBD2 is not possible without DNA. The CDR3 runs 14 residues. Per the germline V gene, CDR1 is MDHEN and CDR2 is SYDVKM. CDR3 amino acids: CASSLGGRASEQFF.

V gene TRBV3-1 combines with J gene TRBJ2-2; TCRdb's D gene call, TRBD1, goes unchecked for lack of DNA. Germline V gene lookup returns CDR1 LGHDT and CDR2 YNNKEL (reference sequence). This CDR3 region has 16 residues. The chain's CDR3 is CASSSGGQGITGELFF.

CDR3: CASSYRTRQETQYF. V gene TRBV6-5 combines with J gene TRBJ2-5; the TRBD2 assignment by TCRdb is unverifiable without DNA. The length of the CDR3 is 14 residues. CDR1 is MNHEY and CDR2 is SVGAGI in the germline V gene.